These T cell receptor beta chains were read from a single sample in a study of metastatic and nonmetastatic thyroid tumors. TCRdb re-called the PCR reads through MiXCR. The sample lists approximately 35,000 clones; about 30% were seen once. Sequenced sample: tumor tissue. These receptors all come from a female donor with papillary thyroid cancer or a benign thyroid nodule (not recorded which). Some clones in this sample may be carry-over from other donors' samples. The CDR3 runs from the conserved cysteine through the conserved F or W. The order of the fields is D gene, J gene, V gene, clone size, CDR3 protein, CDR3 DNA. A D gene is named only where the DNA matches it firmly. Rows may omit the clone size; those that give it use once, few, many or a size class.

TRBD2	TRBJ2-1	TRBV11-2	-	CASSSYLSGRASEQFF	TGTGCCAGCAGCTCCTATCTTAGCGGGAGGGCCAGTGAGCAGTTCTTC
TRBD2	TRBJ2-7	TRBV13	-	CASSFRGAYEQYF	TGTGCCAGCAGCTTCCGGGGGGCCTACGAGCAGTACTTC
-	TRBJ2-2	TRBV20-1	-	CSARDGGDNTGELFF	TGCAGTGCTAGAGATGGAGGAGACAACACCGGGGAGCTGTTTTTT
-	TRBJ2-3	TRBV19	-	CASSIPSTDTQYF	TGTGCCAGTAGTATCCCGAGCACAGATACGCAGTATTTT
-	TRBJ2-2	TRBV9	-	CASSVRGGWSPTGELFF	TGTGCCAGCAGCGTCAGAGGGGGTTGGAGCCCCACCGGGGAGCTGTTTTTT
TRBD2	TRBJ2-7	TRBV6-6	few	CASSYGTWGEGEQYF	TGTGCCAGCAGTTACGGGACGTGGGGGGAGGGCGAGCAGTACTTC
-	TRBJ2-1	TRBV12-3/TRBV12-4	-	CASSLFLASNEQFF	TGTGCCAGCAGTTTGTTTCTAGCGTCAAATGAGCAGTTCTTC
-	TRBJ1-5	TRBV6-2/TRBV6-3	few	CASSYTSSNQPQHF	TGTGCCAGCAGTTACACATCTTCAAATCAGCCCCAGCATTTT
TRBD1	TRBJ2-2	TRBV6-1	many	CASRLGGGPGELFF	TGTGCCAGCAGGCTAGGGGGCGGCCCCGGGGAGCTGTTTTTT
-	TRBJ2-5	TRBV7-6	-	CASSLISNQETQYF	TGTGCCAGCAGCTTAATATCCAACCAAGAGACCCAGTACTTC
TRBD1	TRBJ2-7	TRBV5-1	-	CASSLLGQGYEQYF	TGCGCCAGCAGCTTGTTGGGACAGGGCTACGAGCAGTACTTC
-	TRBJ2-7	TRBV11-2	-	CASSLITGNEQYF	TGTGCCAGCAGCTTGATTACTGGCAACGAGCAGTACTTC
TRBD1	TRBJ1-6	TRBV6-1	few	CASSETGQGASSPLHF	TGTGCCAGCAGTGAAACCGGACAGGGGGCGAGTTCACCCCTCCACTTT
TRBD2	TRBJ2-3	TRBV6-2/TRBV6-3	-	CASSYGLAGGDTQYF	TGTGCCAGCAGTTACGGATTAGCGGGAGGAGATACGCAGTATTTT
-	TRBJ2-6	TRBV28	few	CASRHPGANVLTF	TGTGCCTCTCGGCATCCGGGGGCCAACGTCCTGACTTTC
TRBD1	TRBJ2-7	TRBV7-2	many	CASSPTGAYEQYF	TGTGCCAGCAGCCCGACAGGGGCCTACGAGCAGTACTTC
TRBD2	TRBJ2-1	TRBV4-1	-	CASSQVPAGLASYNEQFF	TGCGCCAGCAGCCAGGTCCCAGCGGGACTAGCGAGCTACAATGAGCAGTTCTTC
TRBD2	TRBJ2-3	TRBV20-1	-	CSARDGSGRWDTQYF	TGCAGTGCTAGAGATGGCAGCGGGAGGTGGGATACGCAGTATTTT
TRBD1	TRBJ2-1	TRBV2	-	CASSEAHGQGYNEQFF	TGTGCCAGCAGTGAAGCGCACGGACAGGGTTACAATGAGCAGTTCTTC
-	TRBJ2-1	TRBV7-2	few	CASSSWAEQFF	TGTGCCAGCAGCTCGTGGGCTGAGCAGTTCTTC
-	TRBJ1-3	TRBV18	-	CASSPPRSSGNTIYF	TGTGCCAGCTCACCACCGAGGAGCTCTGGAAACACCATATATTTT
-	TRBJ2-2	TRBV2	few	CASSVDYSDTGELFF	TGTGCCAGCAGCGTAGACTACTCTGACACCGGGGAGCTGTTTTTT
-	TRBJ2-3	TRBV4-1	-	CASSQVGGGITDTQYF	TGCGCCAGCAGCCAAGTAGGAGGCGGGATCACAGATACGCAGTATTTT
-	TRBJ2-7	TRBV28	many	CASSFGTEGYEQYF	TGTGCCAGCAGTTTCGGGACGGAGGGTTACGAGCAGTACTTC
-	TRBJ1-2	TRBV12-3/TRBV12-4	-	CASSLVRGNYGYTF	TGTGCCAGCAGTTTGGTACGGGGGAACTATGGCTACACCTTC
TRBD2	TRBJ2-1	TRBV2	-	CASFTSWLAGPEQFF	TGTGCCAGCTTTACGTCGTGGCTAGCGGGACCTGAGCAGTTCTTC
TRBD1	TRBJ2-7	TRBV20-1	-	CSATITRQGDWSEQYF	TGCAGTGCCACCATCACCAGACAGGGGGATTGGAGCGAGCAGTACTTC
TRBD2	TRBJ2-1	TRBV6-2/TRBV6-3	-	CASSSGSSYNEQFF	TGTGCCAGCTCTAGCGGGAGCTCCTACAATGAGCAGTTCTTC
-	TRBJ2-7	TRBV7-2	-	CASSLGPGLMYEQYF	TGTGCCAGCAGCTTAGGGCCGGGGTTGATGTACGAGCAGTACTTC
TRBD1	TRBJ1-1	TRBV6-1	few	CASNRGQGVGNTEAFF	TGTGCCAGCAACAGAGGACAGGGAGTAGGGAACACTGAAGCTTTCTTT